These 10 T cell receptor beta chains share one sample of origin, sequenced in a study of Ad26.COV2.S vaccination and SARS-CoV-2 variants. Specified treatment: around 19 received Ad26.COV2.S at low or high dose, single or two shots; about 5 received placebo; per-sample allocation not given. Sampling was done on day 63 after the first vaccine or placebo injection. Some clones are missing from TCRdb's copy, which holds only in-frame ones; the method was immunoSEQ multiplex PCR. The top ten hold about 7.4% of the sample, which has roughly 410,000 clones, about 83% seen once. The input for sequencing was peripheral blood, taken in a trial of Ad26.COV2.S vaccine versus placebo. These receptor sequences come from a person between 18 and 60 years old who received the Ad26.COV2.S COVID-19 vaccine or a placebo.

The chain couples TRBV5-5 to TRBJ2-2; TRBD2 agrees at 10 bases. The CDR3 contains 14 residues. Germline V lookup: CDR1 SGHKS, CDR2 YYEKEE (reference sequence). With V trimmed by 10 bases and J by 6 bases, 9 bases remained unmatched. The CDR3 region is CASMGSGGAGELFF. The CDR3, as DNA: TGTGCCTCGATGGGAAGCGGGGGGGCCGGGGAGCTGTTTTTT.

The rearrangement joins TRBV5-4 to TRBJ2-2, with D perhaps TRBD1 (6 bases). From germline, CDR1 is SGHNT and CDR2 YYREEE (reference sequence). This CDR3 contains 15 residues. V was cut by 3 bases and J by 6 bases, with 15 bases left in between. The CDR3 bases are TGTGCCAGCAGCTCTACAGGGTTCAGCGCCGGGGAGCTGTTTTTT. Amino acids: CASSSTGFSAGELFF. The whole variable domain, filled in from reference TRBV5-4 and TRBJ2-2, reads ETGVTQSPTHLIKTRGQQVTLRCSSQSGHNTVSWYQQALGQGPQFIFQYYREEENGRGNFPPRFSGLQFPNYSSELNVNALELDDSALYLCASSSTGFSAGELFFGEGSRLTVL.

CDR3 in amino acids: CASRQDSQYF. DNA of the CDR3: TGTGCCAGCAGACAGGACTCGCAGTATTTT. The chain recombines TRBV6-5 with TRBJ2-3; D could derive from TRBD1 or TRBD2 (5 bases each). Germline CDR1 reads MNHEY; CDR2 reads SVGAGI. This CDR3 spans 10 amino acids. The germline V and J ends were trimmed by 6 bases and 10 bases, with 8 bases remaining between them.

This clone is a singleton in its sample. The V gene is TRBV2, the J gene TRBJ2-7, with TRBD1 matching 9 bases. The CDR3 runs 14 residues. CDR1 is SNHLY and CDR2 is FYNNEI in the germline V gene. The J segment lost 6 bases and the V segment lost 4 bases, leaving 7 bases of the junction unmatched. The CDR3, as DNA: TGTGCCAGCAGTGTCATGGGACAGGGAAGCGAGCAGTACTTC. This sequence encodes CASSVMGQGSEQYF. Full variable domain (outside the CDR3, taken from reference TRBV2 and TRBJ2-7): EPEVTQTPSHQVTQMGQEVILRCVPISNHLYFYWYRQILGQKVEFLVSFYNNEISEKSEIFDDQFSVERPDGSNFTLKIRSTKLEDSAMYFCASSVMGQGSEQYFGPGTRLTVT.

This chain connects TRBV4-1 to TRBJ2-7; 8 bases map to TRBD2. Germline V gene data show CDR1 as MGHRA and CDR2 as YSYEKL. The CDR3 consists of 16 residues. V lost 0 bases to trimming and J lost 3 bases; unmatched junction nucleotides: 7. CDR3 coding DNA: TGCGCCAGCAGCCAAGAAAGGACGGGGGGGAGCTACGAGCAGTACTTC. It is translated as CASSQERTGGSYEQYF.

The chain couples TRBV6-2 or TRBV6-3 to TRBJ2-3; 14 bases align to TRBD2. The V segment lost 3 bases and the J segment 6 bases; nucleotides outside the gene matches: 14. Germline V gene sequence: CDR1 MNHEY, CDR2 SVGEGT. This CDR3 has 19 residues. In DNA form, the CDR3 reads TGTGCCAGCAGTTATTCCGGGACTAGCGGGAGAGAGCGAGGGGATACGCAGTATTTT. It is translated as CASSYSGTSGRERGDTQYF.

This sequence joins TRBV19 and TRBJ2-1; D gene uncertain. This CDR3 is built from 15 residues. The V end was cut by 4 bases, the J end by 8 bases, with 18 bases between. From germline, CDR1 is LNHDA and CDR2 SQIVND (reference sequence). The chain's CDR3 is CASSKVRVLGDEQFF. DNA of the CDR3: TGTGCCAGTAGTAAGGTCCGGGTATTGGGCGATGAGCAGTTCTTC.

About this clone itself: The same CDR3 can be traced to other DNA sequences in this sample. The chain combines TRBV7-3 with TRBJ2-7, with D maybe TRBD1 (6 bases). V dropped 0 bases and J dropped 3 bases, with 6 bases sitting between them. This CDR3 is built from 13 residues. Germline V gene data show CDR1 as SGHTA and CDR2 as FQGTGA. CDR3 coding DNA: TGTGCCAGCAGCTTAACAGGGGGCTACGAGCAGTACTTC. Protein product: CASSLTGGYEQYF.

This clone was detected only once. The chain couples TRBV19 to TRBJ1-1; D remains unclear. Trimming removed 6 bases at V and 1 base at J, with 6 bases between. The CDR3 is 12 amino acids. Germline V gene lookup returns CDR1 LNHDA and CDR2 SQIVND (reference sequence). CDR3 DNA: TGTGCCAGTAGGTTGGGGAACACTGAAGCTTTCTTT. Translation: CASRLGNTEAFF.

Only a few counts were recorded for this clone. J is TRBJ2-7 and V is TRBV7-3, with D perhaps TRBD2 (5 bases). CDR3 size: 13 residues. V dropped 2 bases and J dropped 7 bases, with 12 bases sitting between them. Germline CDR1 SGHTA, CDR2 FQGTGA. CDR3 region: CASSLAGDYEQYF. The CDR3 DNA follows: TGTGCCAGCAGCTTAGCCGGAGACTATGAGCAGTACTTC.